The sequence of this T cell receptor beta chain was determined in a study of T cell repertoires in cytomegalovirus infection (dated by TCRdb to between 2018 and 2021). About the investigation overall: Peptide stimulations targeted recently identified HLA-C-restricted CMV epitopes, whose presentation resists viral immunomodulation, together with well-studied HLA-B-restricted epitopes. Donor HLA type was relevant to the analysis, because carriage of CMV infection together with the matching HLA type was indicated by public TCR beta signatures. Study-level results and caveats: Carriers of CMV infection plus the relevant HLA type were discriminated by the cumulative frequency of public TCR beta family members in the study cohort and in an independent roughly 380-donor cohort. The ex vivo response was dominated by HLA-C-restricted CMV-specific TCR beta clonotypes, which also provided the single most frequent clonotype in two of eight donors.

The sequencer listed for this sample is Illumina HiSeq 1500. Using fastp trimming at Q25 and MiXCR clonotype assembly, TCRdb reanalyzed the public sequencing data and kept in-frame beta chains. Records with the same CDR3 protein are collapsed into one entry carrying the most frequent genes and DNA. Here the sample has 250,000 to 300,000 distinct CDR3 sequences; under 25% occur a single time. Approximately 19% of the sample comes from the top ten. By its share of the sample, this clonotype is medium-sized (0.01 to 0.1%). Its antigen is currently not known. It has no much larger one-base neighbor in the sample; base qualities were not kept. Per the publication, the treatment or condition label means: in vitro stimulation with specific CMV peptide epitopes to enrich CMV-specific T cells. Spanning cysteine to phenylalanine, the CDR3 consists of 14 amino acids. Only the CDR3 portion is preserved as DNA: 42 bases, with reading frame beginning at the first base. CDR1 and CDR2, per the germline V gene, are MDHEN and SYDVKM. Trimming at the junction amounts to 10 bases on V and 5 bases on J, and the germline ends lie 20 bases apart.

The chain couples TRBV28 to TRBJ1-2; TRBD1 is a weak D gene call, 5 bases matching. The source of this sequence is a human donor in good health (CMV status not recorded). Some clones in this sample may be carry-over from other donors' samples. The sequencing used cultured PBMCs, collected from culture after CMV antigen stimulation. The DNA sequence reads TGTGCCACCACCCCCGACGGAGGGGTATATGGCTACACCTTC. This sequence encodes CATTPDGGVYGYTF.